These 5 T cell receptor beta chains were sequenced from one sample in a study of cytomegalovirus exposure and HLA in healthy donors. Use of 60 Vbeta and 13 Jbeta primers characterized the PCR. Libraries were prepared by immunoSEQ multiplex PCR; TCRdb keeps only in-frame clonotypes and omits some of them. The data show 200,000 to 250,000 clones, about 72% seen once. The source material was PBMCs. The receptors were sampled from a male donor in good health and CMV-seronegative.

This clone was detected only once. The chain has TRBV18 and TRBJ1-6, with 9 nucleotides matching TRBD1. The V segment lost 3 bases and the J segment 9 bases; nucleotides outside the gene matches: 3. The CDR3 totals 14 residues. In germline, CDR1 is KGHSH, CDR2 LQKENI. CDR3 region: CASSPGQGISPLHF. The CDR3 bases are TGTGCCAGCTCACCCGGACAGGGGATTTCACCCCTCCACTTT. The full variable domain, rest sourced from reference TRBV18 and TRBJ1-6, is NAGVMQNPRHLVRRRGQEARLRCSPMKGHSHVYWYRQLPEEGLKFMVYLQKENIIDESGMPKERFSAEFPKEGPSILRIQQVVRGDSAAYFCASSPGQGISPLHFGNGTRLTVT.

V and J are TRBV7-2 and TRBJ2-7; the D gene is possibly TRBD2 (5 bases). This CDR3 spans 14 amino acids. V was cut by 2 bases and J by 2 bases, with 10 bases left in between. Germline V gene sequence: CDR1 SGHTA, CDR2 FQGNSA. The CDR3 DNA sequence: TGTGCCAGCAGCTTACGGGGAAGAACCTACGAGCAGTACTTC. Its translation is CASSLRGRTYEQYF. Variable domain in full (rest from reference TRBV7-2 and TRBJ2-7): GAGVSQSPSNKVTEKGKDVELRCDPISGHTALYWYRQSLGQGLEFLIYFQGNSAPDKSGLPSDRFSAERTGGSVSTLTIQRTQQEDSAVYLCASSLRGRTYEQYFGPGTRLTVT.

The gene calls are TRBV6-5 and TRBJ1-6; D is undetermined. Germline CDR1 reads MNHEY; CDR2 reads SVGAGI. V dropped 0 bases and J dropped 7 bases, with 4 bases sitting between them. This CDR3 has 13 residues. The CDR3 region is CASSYSSNSPLHF. The CDR3 nucleotides are TGTGCCAGCAGTTACTCTTCGAATTCACCCCTCCACTTT.

This rearrangement joins TRBV4-1 to TRBJ2-7; 8 bases fit TRBD1. Losses at the gene ends were 4 bases for V and 3 bases for J; bases not matched to a gene: 8. Germline values: CDR1 MGHRA, CDR2 YSYEKL. This CDR3 spans 15 amino acids. CDR3 sequence: CASSPVGQGYYEQYF. In DNA, the CDR3 is TGCGCCAGCAGCCCGGTCGGACAGGGATACTACGAGCAGTACTTC.

The chain is built from TRBV19 and TRBJ2-1, with 10 nucleotides matching TRBD1. Germline CDR1 LNHDA, CDR2 SQIVND (reference sequence). Trimming removed 8 bases from V and 6 bases from J; junction bases left unmatched: 4. This CDR3 is built from 13 residues. The CDR3 protein is CASWDRGGNEQFF. The DNA of the CDR3 is TGTGCCAGTTGGGACAGGGGAGGCAATGAGCAGTTCTTC.